The 24 T cell receptor beta chains below come from one sample, sequenced in a study of T cell changes during pregnancy in multiple sclerosis. TCRdb keeps only in-frame clones here, not all; method: immunoSEQ multiplex PCR. The sample holds over 80,000 clones, 93% seen once. Sequenced here: peripheral blood, sampled in the third trimester of pregnancy. Receptor source: a female donor in good health, enrolled as a control in a pregnancy study.

The rearrangement joins TRBV6-6 to TRBJ2-7; 9 positions match TRBD2. Germline V gene data show CDR1 as MNHNY and CDR2 as SVGAGI (reference sequence). The J segment lost 0 bases and the V segment lost 6 bases, leaving 9 bases of the junction unmatched. The CDR3 covers 16 residues. CDR3 sequence: CASSSGASGTSYEQYF. The CDR3 DNA reads as TGTGCCAGCAGCTCCGGGGCTAGCGGGACCTCCTACGAGCAGTACTTC.

This clone occurred once. CDR3 sequence (DNA): TGTGCCAGCAGTTTTGAAGGGGACGACAGGGTCGGCACTGAAGCTTTCTTT. Its protein product is CASSFEGDDRVGTEAFF. The chain uses TRBV28 and TRBJ1-1; TRBD1 agrees at 7 bases. The CDR3 contains 17 residues. Germline V gene data show CDR1 as MDHEN and CDR2 as SYDVKM. Unmatched junction bases numbered 14, after V lost 3 bases and J lost 4 bases. The complete variable domain, with remaining parts taken from reference TRBV28 and TRBJ1-1, reads DVKVTQSSRYLVKRTGEKVFLECVQDMDHENMFWYRQDPGLGLRLIYFSYDVKMKEKGDIPEGYSVSREKKERFSLILESASTNQTSMYLCASSFEGDDRVGTEAFFGQGTRLTVV.

The chain joins TRBV11-2 to TRBJ2-1; 7 bases line up with TRBD1. V dropped 3 bases and J dropped 5; count of bases not matched to a gene: 7. The germline V gene has CDR1 SGHAT and CDR2 FQNNGV. The CDR3 consists of 15 residues. CDR3 nucleotides: TGTGCCAGCAGCTTCCTGGGACAGATAAACAATGAGCAGTTCTTC. Translating it yields CASSFLGQINNEQFF. Combining the CDR3 with reference TRBV11-2 and TRBJ2-1 gives the whole variable domain EAGVAQSPRYKIIEKRQSVAFWCNPISGHATLYWYQQILGQGPKLLIQFQNNGVVDDSQLPKDRFSAERLKGVDSTLKIQPAKLEDSAVYLCASSFLGQINNEQFFGPGTRLTVL.

The V gene is TRBV7-8, the J gene TRBJ2-7; D ambiguous. The length of the CDR3 is 14 residues. V was clipped by 1 base and J by 3 bases, with 10 bases between them. CDR1 and CDR2 from the germline V gene are SGHVS and FQNEAQ. CDR3 bases: TGTGCCAGCAGCTTAGGTGCACAGTTCTACGAGCAGTACTTC. Amino acid sequence: CASSLGAQFYEQYF.

The gene calls are TRBV14 and TRBJ2-1; D is unresolved. V lost 4 bases and J lost 3, with 10 bases in between. Per germline, CDR1 SGHDN and CDR2 FVKESK. CDR3 length: 14 amino acids. The CDR3 DNA reads TGTGCCAGCAGCCGCCAGGTAGGCTACAATGAGCAGTTCTTC. Encoded protein: CASSRQVGYNEQFF.

The chain employs TRBV28 and TRBJ2-7, with 11 bases fitting TRBD2. Unmatched junction bases numbered 4, after V lost 6 bases and J lost 0 bases. There are 15 residues in the CDR3. CDR1 and CDR2 (germline): MDHEN, SYDVKM. In DNA, the CDR3 is TGTGCCAGCAGCCCTGGACTAGCGGGCTCCTACGAGCAGTACTTC. Its translation: CASSPGLAGSYEQYF.

The V gene is TRBV7-9, the J gene TRBJ2-1; 11 nucleotides line up with TRBD2. This CDR3 is 17 amino acids long. With 1 base clipped from V and 5 bases from J, the junction kept 7 bases outside the gene matches. Germline V gives CDR1 SEHNR, CDR2 FQNEAQ (reference sequence). CDR3 DNA: TGTGCCAGCAGCTTAGGCCTAGCGGGAGGTGGGGACAATGAGCAGTTCTTC. It codes for CASSLGLAGGGDNEQFF.

V gene TRBV4-2 combines with J gene TRBJ2-1; 9 nucleotides align to TRBD2. The CDR3 runs 17 residues. V lost 3 bases, J lost 5 bases, and 11 bases stayed unmatched. Per the germline V gene, CDR1 is LGHNA and CDR2 is YNFKEQ. CDR3 sequence reads: CASSQTLGLAGNNEQFF. The CDR3 DNA is TGTGCCAGCAGCCAGACCCTGGGGCTAGCGGGGAACAATGAGCAGTTCTTC.

This chain joins TRBV9 and TRBJ2-2; D is unclear. From germline, CDR1 is SGDLS and CDR2 YYNGEE. V dropped 1 base and J dropped 0 bases, with 10 bases sitting between them. CDR3 size: 16 residues. This CDR3 is CASSVYQFANTGELFF. The CDR3, as DNA: TGTGCCAGCAGCGTATACCAGTTCGCGAACACCGGGGAGCTGTTTTTT.

This sequence joins TRBV18 and TRBJ2-7; perhaps TRBD1 as D (6 bases). Germline loops: CDR1 KGHSH, CDR2 LQKENI. This CDR3 is 17 amino acids long. Trimming removed 6 bases at V and 2 bases at J, with 23 bases between. CDR3 in DNA: TGTGCCAGCTCCCAACTGGAAAAGCCGGACAGAGCCTACGAGCAGTACTTC. Translated, it gives CASSQLEKPDRAYEQYF.

The V and J genes are TRBV19 and TRBJ2-5; TRBD2 matches at 12 bases. The CDR3 runs 16 residues. The junction had 3 bases not matched to a gene; V was cut back by 3 bases and J by 1 base. Germline V CDR1 and CDR2: LNHDA, SQIVND (reference sequence). The CDR3 region is CASSISTSGGQETQYF. The DNA of the CDR3 is TGTGCCAGTAGTATTTCGACTAGCGGGGGCCAAGAGACCCAGTACTTC. Full variable domain (rest looked up from reference TRBV19 and TRBJ2-5): DGGITQSPKYLFRKEGQNVTLSCEQNLNHDAMYWYRQDPGQGLRLIYYSQIVNDFQKGDIAEGYSVSREKKESFPLTVTSAQKNPTAFYLCASSISTSGGQETQYFGPGTRLLVL.

V usage is TRBV10-3 and J usage is TRBJ2-2; D perhaps matches TRBD2 (6 bases). Germline CDR1 ENHRY, CDR2 SYGVKD. V was cut by 6 bases and J by 6 bases, with 23 bases left in between. The CDR3 extends over 17 amino acids. CDR3 sequence: CAISRDWSVVSPGELFF. The DNA of the CDR3 is TGTGCCATCAGCCGGGACTGGAGTGTTGTGTCACCCGGGGAGCTGTTTTTT.

This chain connects TRBV28 to TRBJ1-5, with D possibly being TRBD1 (5 bases). V was pared by 6 bases and J by 3 bases, with 18 bases between. The CDR3 length is 16 residues. Germline V gives CDR1 MDHEN, CDR2 SYDVKM. In DNA form, the CDR3 reads TGTGCCAGCAGAACCCCCAGGGCGGACTACAATCAGCCCCAGCATTTT. Translating gives CASRTPRADYNQPQHF. The full variable domain, in which reference TRBV28 and TRBJ1-5 provide the parts outside the CDR3, is DVKVTQSSRYLVKRTGEKVFLECVQDMDHENMFWYRQDPGLGLRLIYFSYDVKMKEKGDIPEGYSVSREKKERFSLILESASTNQTSMYLCASRTPRADYNQPQHFGDGTRLSIL.

This chain links TRBV25-1 with TRBJ2-1, with TRBD1 matching 9 bases. Germline V gives CDR1 MGHDK, CDR2 SYGVNS. The CDR3 is 13 amino acids. The V gene end was trimmed by 6 bases and the J gene end by 3 bases; junction bases not matched to a gene: 0. This chain's CDR3 is CASRTGGYNEQFF. CDR3 bases: TGTGCCAGCAGGACAGGGGGCTACAATGAGCAGTTCTTC. Drawing the rest from reference TRBV25-1 and TRBJ2-1, the complete variable domain is EADIYQTPRYLVIGTGKKITLECSQTMGHDKMYWYQQDPGMELHLIHYSYGVNSTEKGDLSSESTVSRIRTEHFPLTLESARPSHTSQYLCASRTGGYNEQFFGPGTRLTVL.

This clone was seen once. The chain employs TRBV18 and TRBJ2-7, with 8 positions matching TRBD2. The CDR3 extends over 15 amino acids. V dropped 4 bases and J dropped 4; count of bases not matched to a gene: 9. The germline CDR1 and CDR2 sequences are KGHSH and LQKENI. The DNA of the CDR3 is TGTGCCAGCTCACTCGAAGCGGGAGAGGGTTACGAGCAGTACTTC. Translating it yields CASSLEAGEGYEQYF.

V usage is TRBV28 and J usage is TRBJ2-7, with 8 bases lining up with TRBD2. The J segment lost 5 bases and the V segment lost 2 bases, leaving 5 bases of the junction unmatched. CDR3 length equals 14 residues. CDR1 and CDR2 from the germline V gene are MDHEN and SYDVKM. CDR3 loop: CASSLLAGHNEQYF. The CDR3 DNA is TGTGCCAGCAGTTTACTAGCGGGTCATAACGAGCAGTACTTC.

This clone was counted once. The V gene is TRBV18, the J gene TRBJ2-5; no clear D gene. CDR3 length equals 13 residues. The V end was cut by 3 bases, the J end by 4 bases, with 9 bases between. The germline CDR1 and CDR2 sequences are KGHSH and LQKENI. CDR3 coding DNA: TGTGCCAGCTCACCCGCCAGTGTAGAGACCCAGTACTTC. Protein sequence: CASSPASVETQYF.

The chain carries TRBV6-1 and TRBJ1-2; D unclear. CDR3 length: 12 residues. The V gene lost 6 bases and the J gene lost 4 bases, with 9 bases spanning the gap. Germline V gives CDR1 MNHNS, CDR2 SASEGT. CDR3 DNA sequence: TGTGCCAGCAGCGCTGAGGGCTATGGCTACACCTTC. Protein sequence: CASSAEGYGYTF.

This clone has only a few counts. The chain is built from TRBV15 and TRBJ1-5; no firm D call. The CDR3 is made up of 13 amino acids. The germline V gene has CDR1 LNHNV and CDR2 YYDKDF (reference sequence). Trimming stripped 2 bases from V and 7 bases from J, with 9 bases between. The CDR3 here is CATSRQNQQPQHF. CDR3 nucleotide sequence: TGTGCCACCAGCAGACAAAATCAGCAGCCCCAGCATTTT.

The rearrangement joins TRBV28 to TRBJ1-4, with D hard to call. This CDR3 is built from 15 residues. CDR1 is MDHEN, CDR2 SYDVKM, per germline. V was cut by 2 bases and J by 3 bases, with 10 bases left in between. CDR3 sequence: CASSLPPPANEKLFF. The CDR3 coding sequence is TGTGCCAGCAGTTTACCGCCCCCAGCTAATGAAAAACTGTTTTTT.

Written as DNA, the CDR3 is TGTGCCAGCAGTTACGGACTAGCGGAGACCTACGAGCAGTACTTC. It encodes CASSYGLAETYEQYF. This chain uses TRBV6-5 with TRBJ2-7; 10 bases map to TRBD2. J lost 2 bases, V lost 2 bases, and 3 bases had no gene match. This CDR3 region has 15 residues. Germline V gives CDR1 MNHEY, CDR2 SVGAGI.

The chain employs TRBV6-5 and TRBJ2-1; 7 positions match TRBD1. J lost 3 bases, V lost 6 bases, and 8 bases had no gene match. The V gene's germline CDR1 is MNHEY and CDR2 SVGAGI. This CDR3 has 15 residues. The CDR3, as DNA: TGTGCCAGCAGCCTGACAGGGTCGGACTACAATGAGCAGTTCTTC. Translation gives CASSLTGSDYNEQFF.

Here the CDR3 reads CASSSTPGTANYGYTF. Here the CDR3 DNA reads TGTGCCAGCAGTTCCACGCCCGGGACAGCTAACTATGGCTACACCTTC. The chain links TRBV28 to TRBJ1-2, with TRBD1 matching over 7 bases. Germline V gene data show CDR1 as MDHEN and CDR2 as SYDVKM. CDR3 length: 16 amino acids. After removal of 4 bases from V and 0 bases from J, the junction contained 8 bases not matched to a gene.

The chain combines TRBV10-3 with TRBJ1-5, with 8 bases lining up with TRBD1. V gave up 6 bases and J gave up 5 bases; unmatched junction bases: 6. The germline V gene has CDR1 ENHRY and CDR2 SYGVKD. This CDR3 contains 14 residues. The CDR3 DNA reads as TGTGCCATCAGCGGACAGGGTATTGATCAGCCCCAGCATTTT. Translated, it gives CAISGQGIDQPQHF.